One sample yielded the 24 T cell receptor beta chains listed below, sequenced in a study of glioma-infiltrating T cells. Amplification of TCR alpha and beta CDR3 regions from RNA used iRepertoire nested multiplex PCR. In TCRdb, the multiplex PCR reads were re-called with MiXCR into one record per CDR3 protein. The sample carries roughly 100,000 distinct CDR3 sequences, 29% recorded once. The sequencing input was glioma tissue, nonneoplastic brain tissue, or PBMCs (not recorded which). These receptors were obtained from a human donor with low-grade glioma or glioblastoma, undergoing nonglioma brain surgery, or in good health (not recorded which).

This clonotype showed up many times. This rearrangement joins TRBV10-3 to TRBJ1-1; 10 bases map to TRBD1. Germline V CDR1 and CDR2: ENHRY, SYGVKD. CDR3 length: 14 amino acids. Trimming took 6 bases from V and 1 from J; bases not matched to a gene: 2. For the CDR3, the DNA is TGTGCCATCAGCCGGGACAGGGGGAACACTGAAGCTTTCTTT. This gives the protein CAISRDRGNTEAFF.

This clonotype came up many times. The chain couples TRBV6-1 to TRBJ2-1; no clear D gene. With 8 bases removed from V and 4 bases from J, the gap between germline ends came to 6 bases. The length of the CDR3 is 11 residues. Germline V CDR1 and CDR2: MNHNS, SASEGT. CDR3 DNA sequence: TGTGCCAGCGTTAAATACAATGAGCAGTTCTTC. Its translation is CASVKYNEQFF.

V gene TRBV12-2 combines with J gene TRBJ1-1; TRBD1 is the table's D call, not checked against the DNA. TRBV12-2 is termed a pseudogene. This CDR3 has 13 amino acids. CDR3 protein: CASRPRGMIEAFF. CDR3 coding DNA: TGTGCAAGTCGCCCGAGGGGAATGATTGAAGCTTTCTTT.

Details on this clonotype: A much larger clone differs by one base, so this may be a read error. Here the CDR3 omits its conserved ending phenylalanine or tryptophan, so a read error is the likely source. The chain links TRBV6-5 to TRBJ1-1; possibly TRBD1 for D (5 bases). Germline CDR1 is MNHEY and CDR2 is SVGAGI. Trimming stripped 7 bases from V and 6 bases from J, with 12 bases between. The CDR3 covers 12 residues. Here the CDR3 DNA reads TGTGCCAGCACCAAAAGGGGATCTGAAGCTTTCCTT. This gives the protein CASTKRGSEAFL.

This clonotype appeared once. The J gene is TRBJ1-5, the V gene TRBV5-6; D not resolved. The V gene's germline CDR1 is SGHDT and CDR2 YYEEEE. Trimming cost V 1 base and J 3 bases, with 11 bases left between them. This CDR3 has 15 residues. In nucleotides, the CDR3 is TGTGCCAGCAGCTTGCACGGGCCTATCAATCAGCCCCAGCATTTT. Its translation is CASSLHGPINQPQHF.

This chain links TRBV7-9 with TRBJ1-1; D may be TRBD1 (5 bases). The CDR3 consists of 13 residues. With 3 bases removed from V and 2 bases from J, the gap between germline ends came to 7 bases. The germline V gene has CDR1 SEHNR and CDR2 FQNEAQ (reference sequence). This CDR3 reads CASSLGENTEAFF. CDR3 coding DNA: TGTGCCAGCAGCTTGGGGGAAAACACTGAAGCTTTCTTT. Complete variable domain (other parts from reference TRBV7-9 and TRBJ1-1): DTGVSQNPRHKITKRGQNVTFRCDPISEHNRLYWYRQTLGQGPEFLTYFQNEAQLEKSRLLSDRFSAERPKGSFSTLEIQRTEQGDSAMYLCASSLGENTEAFFGQGTRLTVV.

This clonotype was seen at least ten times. The CDR3 DNA reads TGTGCCAGCAGGTTCATGACAAATTCCAATTCACCCCTCCACTTT. Amino acids: CASRFMTNSNSPLHF. This chain joins TRBV27 and TRBJ1-6; D call uncertain. The CDR3 loop spans 15 amino acids. Trimming shortened V by 6 bases and J by 7 bases, and 16 bases separated the two germline ends. Germline V gene data show CDR1 as MNHEY and CDR2 as SMNVEV (reference sequence).

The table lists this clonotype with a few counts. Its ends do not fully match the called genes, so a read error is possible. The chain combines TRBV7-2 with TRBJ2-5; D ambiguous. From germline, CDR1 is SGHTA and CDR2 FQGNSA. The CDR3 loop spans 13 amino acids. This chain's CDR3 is CASSLVLSETQYF. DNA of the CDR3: TGCGCCAGCAGCTTAGTTCTAAGCGAGACCCAGTACTTC.

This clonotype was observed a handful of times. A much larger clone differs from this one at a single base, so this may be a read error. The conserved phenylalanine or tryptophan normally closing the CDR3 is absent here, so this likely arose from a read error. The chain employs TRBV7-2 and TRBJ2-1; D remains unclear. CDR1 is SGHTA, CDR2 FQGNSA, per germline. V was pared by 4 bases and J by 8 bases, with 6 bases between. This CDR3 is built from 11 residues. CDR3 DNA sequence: TGTGCCAGCAGCTCTCGGGATGAGCAGTTCCTC. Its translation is CASSSRDEQFL.

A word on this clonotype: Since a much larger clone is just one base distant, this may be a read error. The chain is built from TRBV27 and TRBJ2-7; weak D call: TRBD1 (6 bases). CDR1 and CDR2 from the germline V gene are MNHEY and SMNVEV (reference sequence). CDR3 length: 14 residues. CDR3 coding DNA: TGTGCCAGCAGTTTACAGGGGAAGTCGAGCGAGCAGCACTTC. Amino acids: CASSLQGKSSEQHF.

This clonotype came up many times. The CDR3 spells CASSYRDREETQYF. The CDR3 DNA reads TGTGCCAGCAGTTACAGGGACAGGGAGGAGACCCAGTACTTC. The chain recombines TRBV6-6 with TRBJ2-5, with 9 bases matching TRBD1. Germline loops: CDR1 MNHNY, CDR2 SVGAGI (reference sequence). Trimming took 2 bases from V and 5 from J; bases not matched to a gene: 3. This CDR3 contains 14 residues.

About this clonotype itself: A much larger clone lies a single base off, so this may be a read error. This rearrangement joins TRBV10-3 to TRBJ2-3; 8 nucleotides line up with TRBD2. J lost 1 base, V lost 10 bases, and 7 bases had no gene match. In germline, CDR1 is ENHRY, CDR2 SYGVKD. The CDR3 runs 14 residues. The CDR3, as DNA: TGTGCCACCAGGACTAGCAGGGGCACAGATACGCAGTATTTT. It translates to CATRTSRGTDTQYF.

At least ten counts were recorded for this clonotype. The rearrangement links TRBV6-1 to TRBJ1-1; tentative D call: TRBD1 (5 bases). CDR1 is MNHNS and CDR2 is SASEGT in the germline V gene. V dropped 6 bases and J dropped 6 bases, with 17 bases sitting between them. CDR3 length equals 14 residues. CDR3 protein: CASRDSQVRAEAFF. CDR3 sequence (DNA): TGTGCCAGCAGAGACAGTCAGGTACGGGCTGAAGCTTTCTTT.

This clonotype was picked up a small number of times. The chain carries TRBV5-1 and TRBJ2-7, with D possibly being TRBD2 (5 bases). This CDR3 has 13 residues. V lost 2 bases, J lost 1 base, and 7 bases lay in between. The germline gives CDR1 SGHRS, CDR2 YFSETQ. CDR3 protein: CASSFGLSYEQYF. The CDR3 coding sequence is TGCGCCAGCAGCTTCGGACTTTCCTACGAGCAGTACTTC.

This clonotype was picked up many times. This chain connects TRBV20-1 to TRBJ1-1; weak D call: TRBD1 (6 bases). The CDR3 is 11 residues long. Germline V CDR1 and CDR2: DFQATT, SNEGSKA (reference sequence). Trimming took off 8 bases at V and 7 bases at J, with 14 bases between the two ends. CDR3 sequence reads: CSPKGGVEAFF. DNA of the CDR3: TGCAGTCCGAAGGGGGGAGTTGAAGCTTTCTTT.

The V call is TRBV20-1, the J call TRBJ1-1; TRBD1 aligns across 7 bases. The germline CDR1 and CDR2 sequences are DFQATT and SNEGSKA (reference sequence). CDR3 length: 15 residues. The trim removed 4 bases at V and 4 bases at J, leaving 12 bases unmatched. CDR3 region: CSATGGGVQSTEAFF. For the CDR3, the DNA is TGCAGTGCTACGGGAGGGGGCGTTCAGTCCACTGAAGCTTTCTTT.

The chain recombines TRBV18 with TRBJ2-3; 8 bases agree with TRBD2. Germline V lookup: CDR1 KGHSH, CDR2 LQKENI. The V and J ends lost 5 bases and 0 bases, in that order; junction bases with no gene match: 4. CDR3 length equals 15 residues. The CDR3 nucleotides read TGTGCCAGCTCAGCAGCGGGGGCAAGCACAGATACGCAGTATTTT. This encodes CASSAAGASTDTQYF. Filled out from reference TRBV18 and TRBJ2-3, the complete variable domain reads NAGVMQNPRHLVRRRGQEARLRCSPMKGHSHVYWYRQLPEEGLKFMVYLQKENIIDESGMPKERFSAEFPKEGPSILRIQQVVRGDSAAYFCASSAAGASTDTQYFGPGTRLTVL.

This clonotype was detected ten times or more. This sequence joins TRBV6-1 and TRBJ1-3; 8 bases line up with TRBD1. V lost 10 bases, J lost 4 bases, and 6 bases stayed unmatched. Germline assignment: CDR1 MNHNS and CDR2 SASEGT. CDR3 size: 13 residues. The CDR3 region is CATSGDRGNTIYF. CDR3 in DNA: TGTGCCACCAGCGGGGACAGGGGAAACACCATATATTTT.

The CDR3 coding sequence is TGCAGTGCTTTCACCAAGGGGTACGAGCAGTACTTC. It specifies CSAFTKGYEQYF. The J gene is TRBJ2-7, the V gene TRBV20-1, with D possibly being TRBD1 (5 bases). The CDR3 length is 12 residues. Germline loops: CDR1 DFQATT, CDR2 SNEGSKA (reference sequence). Trimming removed 5 bases from V and 4 bases from J, with 12 bases in between.

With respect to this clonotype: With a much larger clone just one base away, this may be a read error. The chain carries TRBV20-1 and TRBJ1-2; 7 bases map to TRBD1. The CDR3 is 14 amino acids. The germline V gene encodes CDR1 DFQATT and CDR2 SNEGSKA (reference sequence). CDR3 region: CSARPGQRHYGHTF. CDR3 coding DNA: TGCAGTGCTAGGCCGGGACAGCGTCACTATGGCCACACCTTC.

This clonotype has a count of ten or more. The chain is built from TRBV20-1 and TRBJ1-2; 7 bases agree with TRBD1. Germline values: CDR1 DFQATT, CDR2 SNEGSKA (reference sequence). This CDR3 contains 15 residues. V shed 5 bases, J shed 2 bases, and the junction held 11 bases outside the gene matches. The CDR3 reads CSASHPGQKNYGYTF. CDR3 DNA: TGCAGTGCTTCGCATCCGGGACAGAAGAACTATGGCTACACCTTC.

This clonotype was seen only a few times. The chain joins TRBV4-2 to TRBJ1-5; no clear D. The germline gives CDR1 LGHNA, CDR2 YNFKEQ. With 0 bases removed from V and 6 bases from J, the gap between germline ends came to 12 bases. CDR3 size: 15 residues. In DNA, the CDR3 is TGTGCCAGCAGCCAAGAGACGGACGGCGGTCAGCCCCAGCATTTT. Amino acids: CASSQETDGGQPQHF.

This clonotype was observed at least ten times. CDR3 residues: CASSQDWEQFF. CDR3 coding DNA: TGTGCCAGCAGCCAAGATTGGGAGCAGTTCTTC. V is TRBV14 and J is TRBJ2-1; D is uncertain. CDR1 and CDR2 (germline): SGHDN, FVKESK. CDR3 length equals 11 residues. The V end was cut by 0 bases, the J end by 10 bases, with 4 bases between.

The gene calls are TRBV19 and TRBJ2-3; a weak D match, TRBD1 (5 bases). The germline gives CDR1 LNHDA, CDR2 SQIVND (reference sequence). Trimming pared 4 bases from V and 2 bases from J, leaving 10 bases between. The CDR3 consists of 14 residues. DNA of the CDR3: TGTGCCAGTAGTACCCGAGGACACACAGATACGCAGTATTTT. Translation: CASSTRGHTDTQYF.